What follows are 12 T cell receptor beta chains derived from one specimen sequenced in a study of identical twins. MiXCR, applied by TCRdb to the 5' RACE reads, yields one record per CDR3 protein. The profile shows some 330,000 distinct CDR3 sequences, about 9% of them singletons. The source material was naive T cells sorted from blood. These TCRs come from a woman between 50 and 59 years old in good health.

This clonotype turned up a few times. The rearrangement uses TRBV29-1 and TRBJ2-5; D not certain. Germline V lookup: CDR1 SQVTM, CDR2 ANQGSEA. V was clipped by 5 bases and J by 5 bases, with 12 bases between them. The CDR3 runs 12 residues. CDR3 protein: CSVPVGMETQYF. The CDR3 DNA reads TGCAGCGTTCCCGTGGGGATGGAGACCCAGTACTTC.

This CDR3 is CSALQGDEGNTEAFF. CDR3 DNA: TGCAGTGCCTTACAGGGCGACGAGGGGAACACTGAAGCTTTCTTT. The chain joins TRBV20-1 to TRBJ1-1; a weak D match, TRBD1 (6 bases). The CDR3 sequence is 15 residues long. Germline CDR1 is DFQATT and CDR2 is SNEGSKA (reference sequence). Deletions cut 6 bases from V and 1 base from J, with 18 bases between.

This clonotype has only a few counts. The chain has TRBV7-9 and TRBJ2-1; 11 nucleotides agree with TRBD2. Germline-derived CDR1 and CDR2 are SEHNR and FQNEAQ (reference sequence). The CDR3 length is 18 residues. The trim removed 4 bases at V and 6 bases at J, leaving 14 bases unmatched. This CDR3 is CASSSEGLAVLGGNEQFF. As DNA, the CDR3 is TGTGCCAGCAGCTCCGAGGGACTAGCGGTCCTGGGGGGCAATGAGCAGTTCTTC.

This clonotype was detected many times. V and J are TRBV20-1 and TRBJ2-1, with 13 bases identical to TRBD2. V gave up 6 bases and J gave up 12 bases; unmatched junction bases: 8. Looked up from germline, CDR1 is DFQATT and CDR2 is SNEGSKA (reference sequence). CDR3 length: 13 residues. This chain's CDR3 is CSARTSGSLVQFF. The CDR3, as DNA: TGCAGTGCGCGGACTAGCGGGAGTTTGGTGCAGTTCTTC.

The chain joins TRBV20-1 to TRBJ2-7, with TRBD1 matching 11 bases. The germline V gene has CDR1 DFQATT and CDR2 SNEGSKA (reference sequence). CDR3 length equals 14 residues. Here the CDR3 reads CSADRGPSSYEQYV. For the CDR3, the DNA is TGCAGCGCGGACAGGGGGCCCAGCTCCTACGAGCAGTACGTC.

This clonotype was detected only a few times. The chain employs TRBV7-3 and TRBJ2-2, with D perhaps assigned TRBD1 or TRBD2 (5 bases each). Germline CDR1 is SGHTA and CDR2 is FQGTGA. The V and J ends lost 4 bases and 6 bases respectively, with 15 bases between them. The CDR3 is 15 residues long. This chain's CDR3 is CASSSLGADAGELFF. The DNA of the CDR3 is TGTGCCAGCAGCTCCCTCGGGGCAGACGCCGGGGAGCTGTTTTTT.

In nucleotides, the CDR3 is TGTGCCAGCAGTATCACCGCGGGAGAGACCCAGTACTTC. This sequence encodes CASSITAGETQYF. The V gene is TRBV25-1, the J gene TRBJ2-5; D is perhaps TRBD2 (5 bases). Per germline, CDR1 MGHDK and CDR2 SYGVNS. CDR3 length: 13 amino acids. Trimming took 5 bases from V and 4 from J, leaving 11 bases between them. Drawing the rest from reference TRBV25-1 and TRBJ2-5, the complete variable domain is EADIYQTPRYLVIGTGKKITLECSQTMGHDKMYWYQQDPGMELHLIHYSYGVNSTEKGDLSSESTVSRIRTEHFPLTLESARPSHTSQYLCASSITAGETQYFGPGTRLLVL.

The chain couples TRBV4-1 to TRBJ2-7; D unresolved. CDR3 length: 16 amino acids. V gave up 1 base and J gave up 9 bases, with 22 bases separating them. The germline V gene encodes CDR1 MGHRA and CDR2 YSYEKL. The CDR3 loop reads CASSQGRNLDIGLQYF. The CDR3, as DNA: TGCGCCAGCAGCCAAGGACGCAACCTGGATATCGGGTTGCAGTACTTC.

This clonotype was counted ten times or more. The chain uses TRBV29-1 and TRBJ2-2, with D unclear. Germline V gives CDR1 SQVTM, CDR2 ANQGSEA. The CDR3 is 14 amino acids. Trimming took 4 bases from V and 0 from J, leaving 9 bases between them. In DNA form, the CDR3 reads TGCAGCGTTGGAGCTTCCCCGAACACCGGGGAGCTGTTTTTT. It is translated as CSVGASPNTGELFF.

CDR3 loop: CASFGAKKEKLFF. The CDR3 region has the DNA TGTGCCAGTTTTGGGGCGAAGAAGGAAAAACTGTTTTTT. This chain connects TRBV19 to TRBJ1-4, with D tentatively TRBD1 (5 bases). The CDR3 runs to 13 residues. The V and J ends lost 8 bases and 8 bases respectively, with 15 bases between them. Per the germline V gene, CDR1 is LNHDA and CDR2 is SQIVND (reference sequence).

There are many counts of this clonotype. The gene calls are TRBV7-9 and TRBJ2-1; D is ambiguous. This CDR3 region has 11 residues. The germline gives CDR1 SEHNR, CDR2 FQNEAQ (reference sequence). Trimming cost V 3 bases and J 9 bases, with 6 bases left between them. The DNA for the CDR3 is TGTGCCAGCAGCTTGTATGGTGAGCAGTTCTTC. It codes for CASSLYGEQFF.

This chain links TRBV5-5 with TRBJ2-7; D might be TRBD1 (6 bases). Germline V gene data show CDR1 as SGHKS and CDR2 as YYEKEE (reference sequence). The V end was cut by 0 bases, the J end by 4 bases, with 20 bases between. This CDR3 contains 17 residues. The CDR3 region is CASSLDIGGESLYEQYV. CDR3 DNA: TGTGCCAGCAGCTTGGACATAGGGGGAGAGAGCCTGTACGAGCAGTACGTC.